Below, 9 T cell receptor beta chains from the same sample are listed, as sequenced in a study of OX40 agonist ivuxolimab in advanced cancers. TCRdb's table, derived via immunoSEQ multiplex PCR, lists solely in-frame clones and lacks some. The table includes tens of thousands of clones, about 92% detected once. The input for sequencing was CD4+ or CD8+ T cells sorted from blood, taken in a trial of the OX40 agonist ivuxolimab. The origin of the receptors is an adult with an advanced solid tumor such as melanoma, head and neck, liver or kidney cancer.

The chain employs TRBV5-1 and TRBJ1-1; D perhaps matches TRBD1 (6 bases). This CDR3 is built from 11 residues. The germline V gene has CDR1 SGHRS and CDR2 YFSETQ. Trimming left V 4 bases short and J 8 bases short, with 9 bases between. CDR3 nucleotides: TGCGCCAGCAGCCAAACAGGGGAAGCTTTCTTT. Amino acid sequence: CASSQTGEAFF. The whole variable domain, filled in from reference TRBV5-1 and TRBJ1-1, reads KAGVTQTPRYLIKTRGQQVTLSCSPISGHRSVSWYQQTPGQGLQFLFEYFSETQRNKGNFPGRFSGRQFSNSRSEMNVSTLELGDSALYLCASSQTGEAFFGQGTRLTVV.

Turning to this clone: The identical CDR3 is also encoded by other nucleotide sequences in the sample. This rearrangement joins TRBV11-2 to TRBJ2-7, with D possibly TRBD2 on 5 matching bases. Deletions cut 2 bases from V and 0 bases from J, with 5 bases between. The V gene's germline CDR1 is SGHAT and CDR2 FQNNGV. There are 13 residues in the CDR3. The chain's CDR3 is CASSLRDSYEQYF. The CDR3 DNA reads TGTGCCAGCAGCTTACGGGACTCCTACGAGCAGTACTTC.

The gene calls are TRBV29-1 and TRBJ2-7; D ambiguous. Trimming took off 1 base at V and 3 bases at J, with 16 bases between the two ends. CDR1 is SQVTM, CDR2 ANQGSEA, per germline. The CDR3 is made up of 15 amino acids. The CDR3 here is CSVEGLGPVDYEQYF. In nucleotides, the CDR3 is TGCAGCGTTGAAGGCCTGGGTCCGGTGGACTACGAGCAGTACTTC.

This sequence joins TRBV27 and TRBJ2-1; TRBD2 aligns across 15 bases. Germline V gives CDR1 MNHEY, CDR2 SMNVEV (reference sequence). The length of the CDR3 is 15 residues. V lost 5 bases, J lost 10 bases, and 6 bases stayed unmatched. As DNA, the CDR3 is TGTGCCAGCAGTATCGGGACTAGCGGGGGGCGGGAGCAGTTCTTC. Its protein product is CASSIGTSGGREQFF.

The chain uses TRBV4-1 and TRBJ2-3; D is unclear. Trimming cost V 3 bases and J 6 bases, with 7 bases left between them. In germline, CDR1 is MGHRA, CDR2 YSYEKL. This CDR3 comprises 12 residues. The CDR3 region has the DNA TGCGCCAGCAGCCATGGACGGGATACGCAGTATTTT. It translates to CASSHGRDTQYF.

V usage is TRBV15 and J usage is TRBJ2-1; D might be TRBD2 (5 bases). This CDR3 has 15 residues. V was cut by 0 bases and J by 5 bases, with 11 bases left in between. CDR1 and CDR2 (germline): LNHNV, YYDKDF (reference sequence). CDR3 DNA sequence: TGTGCCACCAGCAGAGATCGGGGATTAGACAATGAGCAGTTCTTC. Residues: CATSRDRGLDNEQFF.

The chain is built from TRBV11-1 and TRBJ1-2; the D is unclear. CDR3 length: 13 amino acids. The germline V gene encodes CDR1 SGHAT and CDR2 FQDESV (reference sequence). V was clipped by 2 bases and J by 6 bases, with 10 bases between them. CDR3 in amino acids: CASSLRRLHGYTF. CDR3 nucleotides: TGTGCCAGCAGCTTACGCAGGCTACATGGCTACACCTTC.

CDR3 in DNA: TGTGCCAGCAGTGGCGGCTTGGAGGGAGATTACTATGGCTACACCTTC. Its translation is CASSGGLEGDYYGYTF. The chain couples TRBV9 to TRBJ1-2; D ambiguous. Germline V lookup: CDR1 SGDLS, CDR2 YYNGEE. CDR3 length: 16 residues. Trimming took 5 bases from V and 3 from J, leaving 20 bases between them.

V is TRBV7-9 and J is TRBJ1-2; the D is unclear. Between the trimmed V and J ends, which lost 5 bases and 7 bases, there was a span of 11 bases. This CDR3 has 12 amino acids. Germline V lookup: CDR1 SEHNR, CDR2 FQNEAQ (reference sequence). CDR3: CASSQGLVGYTF. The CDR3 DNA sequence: TGTGCCAGCAGCCAAGGACTGGTTGGCTACACCTTC.